This TCR beta chain was retrieved from a study of T cells in Graves' hyperthyroidism and ophthalmopathy. TCR beta CDR3 regions were amplified from RNA. Initially, a first-round RT-PCR of the TCR CDR3 employed the HTBI primer set. Each CDR3 protein gets one entry after TCRdb re-called the multiplex PCR reads with MiXCR. The table shows 340,000 or so distinct CDR3 sequences, with approximately 17% occurring only once. This clonotype was recorded at least ten times. Recently diagnosed hyperthyroidism of less than 2 months' duration affected patients aged 18 to 65. CDR3 size: 16 residues. The junction had 13 bases not matched to a gene; V was cut back by 6 bases and J by 3 bases. CDR1 and CDR2 (germline): ENHRY, SYGVKD.

This chain links TRBV10-3 with TRBJ2-5; the match to TRBD2 covers 7 bases. The sample consisted of blood. This receptor was taken from a man aged 30 to 39 with Graves' hyperthyroidism. CDR3 DNA sequence: TGTGCCATCAGGGGAGGAGCGGGTGCGGGAGAAGAGACCCAGTACTTC. This translates into CAIRGGAGAGEETQYF.